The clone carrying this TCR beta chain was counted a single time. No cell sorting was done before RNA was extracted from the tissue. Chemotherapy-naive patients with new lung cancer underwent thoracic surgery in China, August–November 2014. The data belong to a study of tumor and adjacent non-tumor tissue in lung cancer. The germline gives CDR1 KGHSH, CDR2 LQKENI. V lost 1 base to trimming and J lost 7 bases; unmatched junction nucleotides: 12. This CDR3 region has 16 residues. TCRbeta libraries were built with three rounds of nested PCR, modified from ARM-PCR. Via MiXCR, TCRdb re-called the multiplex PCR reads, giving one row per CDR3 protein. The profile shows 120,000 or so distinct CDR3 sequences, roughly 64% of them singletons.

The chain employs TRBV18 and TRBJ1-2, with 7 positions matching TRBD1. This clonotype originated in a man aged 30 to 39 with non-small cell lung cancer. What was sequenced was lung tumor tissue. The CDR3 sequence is CASSPQGATQRGGYTF. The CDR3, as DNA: TGTGCCAGCTCACCACAGGGGGCGACCCAAAGAGGTGGCTACACCTTC.